This T cell receptor (beta chain) is drawn from a study of technical replicates of blood from several donors. Assay used: immunoSEQ multiplex PCR; TCRdb lists only in-frame clones, some missing. Of some 71,000 clones detected, 95% to 98% appear once; the ten largest clones hold roughly 0.17%. Germline V gives CDR1 SGHTA, CDR2 FQGTGA. The germline V and J ends were trimmed by 6 bases and 3 bases, with 12 bases remaining between them. This CDR3 comprises 14 residues. This TCR was recovered from a human donor in good health. The sample consisted of T cells isolated from PBMCs. The chain couples TRBV7-3 to TRBJ1-5, with D possibly TRBD1 on 5 matching bases. The CDR3 bases are TGTGCCAGCAGGGAGGGACCGAACAATCAGCCCCAGCATTTT. Translating gives CASREGPNNQPQHF.